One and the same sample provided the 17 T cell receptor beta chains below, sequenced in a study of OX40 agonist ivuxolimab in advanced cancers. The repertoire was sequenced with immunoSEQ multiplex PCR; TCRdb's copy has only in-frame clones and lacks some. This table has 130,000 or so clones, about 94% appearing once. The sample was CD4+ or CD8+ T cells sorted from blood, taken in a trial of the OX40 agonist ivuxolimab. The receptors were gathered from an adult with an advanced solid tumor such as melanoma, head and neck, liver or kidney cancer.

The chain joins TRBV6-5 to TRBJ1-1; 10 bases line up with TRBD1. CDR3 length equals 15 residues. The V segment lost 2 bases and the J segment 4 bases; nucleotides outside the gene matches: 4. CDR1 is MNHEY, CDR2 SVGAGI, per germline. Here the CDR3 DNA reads TGTGCCAGCAGTTACCGGGACAGGGGAGGCACTGAAGCTTTCTTT. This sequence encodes CASSYRDRGGTEAFF.

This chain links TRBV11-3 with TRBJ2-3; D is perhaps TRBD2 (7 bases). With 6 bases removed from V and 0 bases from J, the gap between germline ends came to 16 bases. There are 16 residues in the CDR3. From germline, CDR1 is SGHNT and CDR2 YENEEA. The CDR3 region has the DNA TGTGCCAGCAGTCGCGGCGGGGGCCTAAGCACAGATACGCAGTATTTT. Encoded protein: CASSRGGGLSTDTQYF.

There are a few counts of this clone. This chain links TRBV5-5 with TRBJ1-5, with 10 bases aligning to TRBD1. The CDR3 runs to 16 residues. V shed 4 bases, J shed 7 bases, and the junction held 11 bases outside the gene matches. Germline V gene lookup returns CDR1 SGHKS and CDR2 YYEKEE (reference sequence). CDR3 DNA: TGTGCCAGCAGCGCGGGACAGGGGTTAGAGGGACAGCCCCAGCATTTT. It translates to CASSAGQGLEGQPQHF.

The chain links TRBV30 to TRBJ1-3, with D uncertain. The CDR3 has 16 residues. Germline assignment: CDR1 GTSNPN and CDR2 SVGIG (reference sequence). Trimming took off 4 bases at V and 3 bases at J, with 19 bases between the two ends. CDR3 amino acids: CAWKKTGMYSGNTIYF. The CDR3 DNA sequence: TGTGCCTGGAAGAAAACTGGGATGTACAGTGGAAACACCATATATTTT.

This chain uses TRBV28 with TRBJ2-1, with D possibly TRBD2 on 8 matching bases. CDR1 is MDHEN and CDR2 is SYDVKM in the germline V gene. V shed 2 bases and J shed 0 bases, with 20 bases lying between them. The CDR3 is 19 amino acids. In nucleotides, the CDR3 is TGTGCCAGCAGTTTACGGCAGATCAGGGGGACTAGCTCCTACAATGAGCAGTTCTTC. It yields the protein CASSLRQIRGTSSYNEQFF.

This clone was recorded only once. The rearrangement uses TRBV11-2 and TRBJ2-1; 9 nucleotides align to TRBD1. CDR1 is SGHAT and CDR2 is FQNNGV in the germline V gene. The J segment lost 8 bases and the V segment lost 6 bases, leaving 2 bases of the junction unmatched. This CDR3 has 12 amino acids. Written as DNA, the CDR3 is TGTGCCAGCAGATGGACAGGGGATGAGCAGTTCTTC. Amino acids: CASRWTGDEQFF. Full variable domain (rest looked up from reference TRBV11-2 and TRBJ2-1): EAGVAQSPRYKIIEKRQSVAFWCNPISGHATLYWYQQILGQGPKLLIQFQNNGVVDDSQLPKDRFSAERLKGVDSTLKIQPAKLEDSAVYLCASRWTGDEQFFGPGTRLTVL.

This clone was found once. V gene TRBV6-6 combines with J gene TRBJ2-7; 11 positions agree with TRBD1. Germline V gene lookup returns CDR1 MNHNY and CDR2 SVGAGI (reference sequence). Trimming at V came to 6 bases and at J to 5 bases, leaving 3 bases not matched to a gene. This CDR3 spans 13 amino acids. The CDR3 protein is CASRRTGGDEQYF. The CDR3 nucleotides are TGTGCCAGCAGGAGGACAGGGGGCGACGAGCAGTACTTC.

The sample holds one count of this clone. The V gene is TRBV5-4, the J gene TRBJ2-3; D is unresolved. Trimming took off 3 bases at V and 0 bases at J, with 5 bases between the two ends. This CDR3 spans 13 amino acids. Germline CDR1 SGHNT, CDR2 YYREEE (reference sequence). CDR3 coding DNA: TGTGCCAGCAGCTCCCCTAGCACAGATACGCAGTATTTT. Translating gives CASSSPSTDTQYF.

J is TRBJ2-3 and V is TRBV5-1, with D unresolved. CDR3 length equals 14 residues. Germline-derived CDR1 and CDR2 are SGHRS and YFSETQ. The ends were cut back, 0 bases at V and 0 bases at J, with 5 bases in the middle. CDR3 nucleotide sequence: TGCGCCAGCAGCTTGGGGTTAAGCACAGATACGCAGTATTTT. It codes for CASSLGLSTDTQYF.

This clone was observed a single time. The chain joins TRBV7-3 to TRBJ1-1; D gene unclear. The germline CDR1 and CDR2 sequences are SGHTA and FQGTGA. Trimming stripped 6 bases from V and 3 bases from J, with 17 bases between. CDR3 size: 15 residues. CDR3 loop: CASRFQRAPDTEAFF. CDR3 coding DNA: TGTGCCAGCAGGTTCCAGCGGGCGCCGGACACTGAAGCTTTCTTT.

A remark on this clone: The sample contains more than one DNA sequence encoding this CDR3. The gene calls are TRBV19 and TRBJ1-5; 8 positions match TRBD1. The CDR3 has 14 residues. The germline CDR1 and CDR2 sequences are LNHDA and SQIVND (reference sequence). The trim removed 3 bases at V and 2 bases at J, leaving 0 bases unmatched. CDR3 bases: TGTGCCAGTAGTATGGGACAGGGCAATCAGCCCCAGCATTTT. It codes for CASSMGQGNQPQHF.

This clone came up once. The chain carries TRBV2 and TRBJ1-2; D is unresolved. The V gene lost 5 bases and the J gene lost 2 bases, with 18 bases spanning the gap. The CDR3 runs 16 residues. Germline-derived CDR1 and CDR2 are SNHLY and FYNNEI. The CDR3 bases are TGTGCCAGCAGTCTACCGTCCCAACATTCGAACTATGGCTACACCTTC. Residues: CASSLPSQHSNYGYTF. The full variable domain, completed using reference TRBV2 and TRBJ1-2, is EPEVTQTPSHQVTQMGQEVILRCVPISNHLYFYWYRQILGQKVEFLVSFYNNEISEKSEIFDDQFSVERPDGSNFTLKIRSTKLEDSAMYFCASSLPSQHSNYGYTFGSGTRLTVV.

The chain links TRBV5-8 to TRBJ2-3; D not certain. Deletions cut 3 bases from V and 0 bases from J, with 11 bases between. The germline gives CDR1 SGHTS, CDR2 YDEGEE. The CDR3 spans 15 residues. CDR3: CASSSDGASTDTQYF. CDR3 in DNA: TGTGCCAGCAGCTCCGACGGAGCTAGCACAGATACGCAGTATTTT.

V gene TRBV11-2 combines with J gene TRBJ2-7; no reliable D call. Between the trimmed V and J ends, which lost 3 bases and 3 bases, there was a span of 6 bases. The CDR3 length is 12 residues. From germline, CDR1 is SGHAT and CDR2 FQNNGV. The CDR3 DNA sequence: TGTGCCAGCAGCTTTACGGGCTACGAGCAGTACTTC. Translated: CASSFTGYEQYF.

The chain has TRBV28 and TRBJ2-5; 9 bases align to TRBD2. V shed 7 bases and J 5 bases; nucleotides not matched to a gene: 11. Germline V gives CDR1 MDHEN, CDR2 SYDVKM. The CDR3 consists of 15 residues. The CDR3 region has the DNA TGTGCCAGCACCATCCCTGGGAGCGGGAGGGAGACCCAGTACTTC. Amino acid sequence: CASTIPGSGRETQYF.

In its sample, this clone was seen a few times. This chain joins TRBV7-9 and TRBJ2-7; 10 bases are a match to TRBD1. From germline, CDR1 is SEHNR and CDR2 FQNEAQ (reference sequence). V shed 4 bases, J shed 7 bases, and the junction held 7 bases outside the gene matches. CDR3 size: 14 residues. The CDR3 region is CASSSTGGAGEQYF. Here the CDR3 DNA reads TGTGCCAGCAGCTCGACAGGGGGCGCGGGGGAGCAGTACTTC.

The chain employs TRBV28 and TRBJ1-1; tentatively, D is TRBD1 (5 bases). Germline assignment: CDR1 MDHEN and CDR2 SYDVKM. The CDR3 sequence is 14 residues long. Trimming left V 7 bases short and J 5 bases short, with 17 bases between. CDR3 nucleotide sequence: TGTGCCAGCACCGGACTCGGGGCAAGGACTGAAGCTTTCTTT. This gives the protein CASTGLGARTEAFF.